The 2 T cell receptor beta chains reported below all come from one sample, sequenced in a study of breast tumors, draining lymph nodes, adjacent tissues. TCRdb itself ran the multiplex PCR reads through MiXCR, one entry per CDR3 protein. There are around 150,000 distinct CDR3 sequences in the sample; less than 35% occur only once, and under 2.5% lies in the top ten. The lymph nodes were axillary draining lymph nodes from breast cancer patients. Sample: axillary lymph node tissue. These receptors were obtained from a female donor with breast cancer. Some clones in this sample may be carry-over from other donors' samples.

The chain couples TRBV7-3 to TRBJ2-2, with 8 nucleotides matching TRBD1. The CDR3 spans 17 residues. Trimming cost V 5 bases and J 1 base; bases outside gene matches: 9. CDR1 is SGHTA and CDR2 is FQGTGA in the germline V gene. The CDR3 nucleotides are TGTGCCAGCAGCCTAATATCCGGGACAGGGAACACCGGGGAGCTGTTTTTT. Translated: CASSLISGTGNTGELFF.

Many counts were recorded for this clonotype. This rearrangement joins TRBV11-2 to TRBJ2-5; a weak D match, TRBD2 (6 bases). The germline CDR1 and CDR2 sequences are SGHAT and FQNNGV. This CDR3 has 16 amino acids. Trimming stripped 1 base from V and 2 bases from J, with 14 bases between. The CDR3 loop is CASSLVRVGGQETQYF. The CDR3 DNA is TGTGCCAGCAGCTTAGTAAGGGTCGGGGGACAAGAGACCCAGTACTTC. The whole variable domain, filled in from reference TRBV11-2 and TRBJ2-5, reads EAGVAQSPRYKIIEKRQSVAFWCNPISGHATLYWYQQILGQGPKLLIQFQNNGVVDDSQLPKDRFSAERLKGVDSTLKIQPAKLEDSAVYLCASSLVRVGGQETQYFGPGTRLLVL.